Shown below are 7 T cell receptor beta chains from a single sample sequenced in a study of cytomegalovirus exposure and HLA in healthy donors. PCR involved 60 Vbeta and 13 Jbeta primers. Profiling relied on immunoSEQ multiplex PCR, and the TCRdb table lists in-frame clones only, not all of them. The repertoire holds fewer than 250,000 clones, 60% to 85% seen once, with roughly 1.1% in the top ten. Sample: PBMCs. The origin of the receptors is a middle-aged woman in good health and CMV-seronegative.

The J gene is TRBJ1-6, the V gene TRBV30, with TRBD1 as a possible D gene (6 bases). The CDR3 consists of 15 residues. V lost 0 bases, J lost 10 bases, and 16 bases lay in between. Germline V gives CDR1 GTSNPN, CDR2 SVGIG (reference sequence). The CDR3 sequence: CAWSVLPSQGSPLHF. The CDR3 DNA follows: TGTGCCTGGAGTGTTCTCCCAAGCCAGGGGTCACCCCTCCACTTT.

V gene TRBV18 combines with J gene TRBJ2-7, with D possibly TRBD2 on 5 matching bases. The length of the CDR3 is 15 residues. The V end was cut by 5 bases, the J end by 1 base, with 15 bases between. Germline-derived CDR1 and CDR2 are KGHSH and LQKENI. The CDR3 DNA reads TGTGCCAGCTCAAGCAGAGGTCGGGAATCCTACGAGCAGTACTTC. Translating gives CASSSRGRESYEQYF.

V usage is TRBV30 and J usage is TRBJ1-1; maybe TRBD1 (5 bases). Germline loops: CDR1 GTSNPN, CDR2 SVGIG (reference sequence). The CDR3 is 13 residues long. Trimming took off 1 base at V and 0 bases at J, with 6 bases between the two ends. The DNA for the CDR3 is TGTGCCTGGAGTGAGACAGTGAACACTGAAGCTTTCTTT. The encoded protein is CAWSETVNTEAFF.

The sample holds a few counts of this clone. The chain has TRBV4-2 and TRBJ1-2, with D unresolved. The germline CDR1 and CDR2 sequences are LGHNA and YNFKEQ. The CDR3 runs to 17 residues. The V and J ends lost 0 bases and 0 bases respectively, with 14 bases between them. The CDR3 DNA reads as TGTGCCAGCAGCCAAGAAGGAGTCACCTCAGCTAACTATGGCTACACCTTC. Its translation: CASSQEGVTSANYGYTF.

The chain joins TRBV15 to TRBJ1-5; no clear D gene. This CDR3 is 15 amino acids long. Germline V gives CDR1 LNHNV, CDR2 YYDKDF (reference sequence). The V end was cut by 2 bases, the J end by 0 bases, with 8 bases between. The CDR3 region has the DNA TGTGCCACCAGCAGACGGTATACTAGCAATCAGCCCCAGCATTTT. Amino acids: CATSRRYTSNQPQHF. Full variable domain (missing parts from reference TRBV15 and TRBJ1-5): DAMVIQNPRYQVTQFGKPVTLSCSQTLNHNVMYWYQQKSSQAPKLLFHYYDKDFNNEADTPDNFQSRRPNTSFCFLDIRSPGLGDTAMYLCATSRRYTSNQPQHFGDGTRLSIL.

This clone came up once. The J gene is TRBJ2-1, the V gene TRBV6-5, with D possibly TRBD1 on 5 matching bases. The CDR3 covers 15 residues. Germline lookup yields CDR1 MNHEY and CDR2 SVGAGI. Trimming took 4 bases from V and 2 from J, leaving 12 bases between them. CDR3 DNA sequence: TGTGCCAGCAGTTCCAGTGGGGCTACCTACAATGAGCAGTTCTTC. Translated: CASSSSGATYNEQFF.

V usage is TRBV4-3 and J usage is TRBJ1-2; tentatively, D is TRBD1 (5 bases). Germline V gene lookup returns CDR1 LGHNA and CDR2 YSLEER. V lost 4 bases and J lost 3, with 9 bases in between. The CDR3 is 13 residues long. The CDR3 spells CASSPSRDYGYTF. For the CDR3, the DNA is TGCGCCAGCAGCCCCAGCAGGGACTATGGCTACACCTTC.